The 21 T cell receptor beta chains listed next were all sequenced from one sample in a study of control samples from healthy donors and cancer patients. Only in-frame clones appear in the TCRdb table, and some are missing; sequencing was by immunoSEQ multiplex PCR. The table lists roughly 100,000 clones, roughly 92% of them singletons. The sequenced sample was blood. These TCRs come from a human donor in good health. The donor label of this sample is uncertain.

V and J are TRBV5-8 and TRBJ2-3; a weak D match, TRBD1 (6 bases). This CDR3 contains 16 residues. V was clipped by 2 bases and J by 0 bases, with 13 bases between them. Germline lookup yields CDR1 SGHTS and CDR2 YDEGEE. The CDR3 DNA is TGTGCCAGCAGCTTAGCGGACAGATCTAGCACAGATACGCAGTATTTT. Residues: CASSLADRSSTDTQYF. Supplemented by reference TRBV5-8 and TRBJ2-3, the full variable domain reads EAGVTQSPTHLIKTRGQQATLRCSPISGHTSVYWYQQALGLGLQFLLWYDEGEERNRGNFPPRFSGRQFPNYSSELNVNALELEDSALYLCASSLADRSSTDTQYFGPGTRLTVL.

The V and J genes are TRBV19 and TRBJ1-2, with D maybe TRBD1 (6 bases). The germline V gene has CDR1 LNHDA and CDR2 SQIVND (reference sequence). V was cut by 5 bases and J by 4 bases, with 17 bases left in between. The CDR3 length is 15 residues. The CDR3 nucleotides are TGTGCCAGTAGTCCGCGACGACAGGACCTCTATGGCTACACCTTC. It yields the protein CASSPRRQDLYGYTF.

The CDR3 reads CASSLGHLPGSYEQYV. CDR3 DNA: TGTGCCAGCAGCTTGGGACACCTCCCCGGATCTTACGAGCAGTACGTC. This chain connects TRBV5-6 to TRBJ2-7; D unclear. V lost 0 bases and J 4 bases, leaving 17 bases between the germline ends. The CDR3 has 16 residues. CDR1 and CDR2 from the germline V gene are SGHDT and YYEEEE.

The count of this clone is one. J is TRBJ1-1 and V is TRBV2; 10 bases are a match to TRBD1. With 7 bases clipped from V and 14 bases from J, the junction kept 10 bases outside the gene matches. The CDR3 consists of 12 residues. The germline gives CDR1 SNHLY, CDR2 FYNNEI. The chain's CDR3 is CASTGGGQGQFF. The CDR3 DNA reads TGTGCCAGCACCGGAGGGGGACAGGGGCAATTCTTT.

In its sample, this clone was seen once. The chain uses TRBV9 and TRBJ2-7; tentative D call: TRBD2 (7 bases). Looked up from germline, CDR1 is SGDLS and CDR2 is YYNGEE. The CDR3 contains 14 residues. Trimming removed 0 bases from V and 6 bases from J, with 13 bases in between. Here the CDR3 reads CASSVVPGEGEQYF. The CDR3 DNA reads TGTGCCAGCAGCGTAGTACCAGGGGAGGGCGAGCAGTACTTC.

The chain employs TRBV7-6 and TRBJ2-1, with a tentative D call TRBD1 (6 bases). CDR1 and CDR2 from the germline V gene are SGHVS and FNYEAQ. Trimming took off 3 bases at V and 4 bases at J, with 13 bases between the two ends. The CDR3 extends over 15 amino acids. CDR3 sequence: CASSLRQVAYNEQFF. The CDR3 DNA reads as TGTGCCAGCAGCTTGAGACAGGTAGCATACAATGAGCAGTTCTTC.

About this clone itself: Other DNA sequences within the sample encode an identical CDR3. The chain uses TRBV5-4 and TRBJ2-3, with no clear D. The V end lost 2 bases, the J end lost 4 bases, and 5 bases lay between the germline ends. CDR1 is SGHNT and CDR2 is YYREEE in the germline V gene (reference sequence). The CDR3 length is 12 residues. CDR3 nucleotides: TGTGCCAGCAGCTTAGATTCAGATACGCAGTATTTT. Amino acid sequence: CASSLDSDTQYF.

The chain couples TRBV29-1 to TRBJ2-5, with D possibly matching TRBD1 (7 bases). CDR3 length: 14 amino acids. From germline, CDR1 is SQVTM and CDR2 ANQGSEA. Trimming took off 7 bases at V and 3 bases at J, with 18 bases between the two ends. The CDR3 here is CSAEEGAYEETQYF. CDR3 in DNA: TGCAGCGCCGAGGAGGGGGCGTACGAAGAGACCCAGTACTTC.

The chain has TRBV10-2 and TRBJ1-4; 8 nucleotides agree with TRBD1. Germline values: CDR1 WSHSY, CDR2 SAAADI. This CDR3 is built from 15 residues. V was pared by 2 bases and J by 5 bases, with 4 bases of the junction left unmatched. The chain's CDR3 is CASSEPGQGNEKLFF. CDR3 DNA sequence: TGCGCCAGCAGTGAGCCTGGACAGGGCAATGAAAAACTGTTTTTT.

The rearrangement links TRBV14 to TRBJ2-3; the D gene is possibly TRBD2 (5 bases). There are 15 residues in the CDR3. Looked up from germline, CDR1 is SGHDN and CDR2 is FVKESK. Trimming took 1 base from V and 2 from J, leaving 10 bases between them. The CDR3 loop reads CASSQVQLATDTQYF. The DNA for the CDR3 is TGTGCCAGCAGCCAAGTCCAGCTAGCCACAGATACGCAGTATTTT.

The chain is built from TRBV19 and TRBJ2-1, with D unclear. The CDR3 spans 11 residues. CDR1 is LNHDA and CDR2 is SQIVND in the germline V gene (reference sequence). Trimming left V 3 bases short and J 7 bases short, with 4 bases between. CDR3 bases: TGTGCCAGTAGTATGAGAAATGAGCAGTTCTTC. Encoded protein: CASSMRNEQFF.

The count of this clone is one. The chain uses TRBV10-1 and TRBJ2-2, with 9 bases identical to TRBD2. The CDR3 length is 15 residues. Germline CDR1 and CDR2: WNHNN and SYGVQD (reference sequence). The V and J ends lost 4 bases and 1 base, in that order; junction bases with no gene match: 1. CDR3 in amino acids: CASSGSGGNTGELFF. As DNA, the CDR3 is TGCGCCAGCAGTGGTAGCGGGGGGAACACCGGGGAGCTGTTTTTT.

The V and J genes are TRBV21-1 and TRBJ1-1; TRBD1 reflects the table's D call only, with no check against the DNA. TRBV21-1 is assigned pseudogene status. The CDR3 contains 16 residues. CDR3 amino acids: CASSKKRAGDNTEAFF. The CDR3 DNA follows: TGTGCCAGCAGCAAAAAGAGAGCAGGGGACAACACTGAAGCTTTCTTT.

This clone was recorded once. The genes are TRBV10-1 and TRBJ2-3; 7 bases agree with TRBD2. In germline, CDR1 is WNHNN, CDR2 SYGVQD (reference sequence). The CDR3 sequence is 12 residues long. The ends lost 11 bases at V and 3 bases at J; junction bases unmatched: 5. The CDR3 here is CASGEGTDTQYF. In DNA, the CDR3 is TGCGCCTCCGGGGAGGGGACAGATACGCAGTATTTT.

The chain carries TRBV10-3 and TRBJ1-5; D is unresolved. V dropped 0 bases and J dropped 7 bases, with 4 bases sitting between them. Germline loops: CDR1 ENHRY, CDR2 SYGVKD. The length of the CDR3 is 12 residues. The CDR3 loop is CAISESEQPQHF. In DNA, the CDR3 is TGTGCCATCAGTGAGTCGGAACAGCCCCAGCATTTT.

The CDR3 loop reads CASSESPEQFF. In nucleotides, the CDR3 is TGCGCCAGCAGTGAGTCTCCAGAGCAGTTCTTC. This sequence joins TRBV10-2 and TRBJ2-1; D unresolved. The germline gives CDR1 WSHSY, CDR2 SAAADI. Between the trimmed V and J ends, which lost 0 bases and 10 bases, there was a span of 4 bases. The CDR3 has 11 amino acids.

The chain couples TRBV5-1 to TRBJ2-1; D unresolved. This CDR3 has 15 amino acids. V lost 4 bases to trimming and J lost 3 bases, with 14 bases between them. The germline V gene has CDR1 SGHRS and CDR2 YFSETQ. The CDR3 DNA reads as TGCGCCAGCAGCCCTGGGCGTACCCTCTACAATGAGCAGTTCTTC. Protein product: CASSPGRTLYNEQFF.

This clone was observed a handful of times. The genes are TRBV24-1 and TRBJ2-2; D is unclear. CDR1 is KGHDR and CDR2 is SFDVKD in the germline V gene. The CDR3 covers 13 residues. Trimming pared 7 bases from V and 8 bases from J, leaving 13 bases between. The CDR3 DNA follows: TGTGCCACCAGCCTGACGGATCGAGGGGAGCTGTTTTTT. It yields the protein CATSLTDRGELFF.

The J gene is TRBJ1-2, the V gene TRBV6-6; D not resolved. Germline assignment: CDR1 MNHNY and CDR2 SVGAGI (reference sequence). V gave up 3 bases and J gave up 4 bases, with 9 bases separating them. The CDR3 consists of 13 residues. The CDR3 protein is CASSYGSGYGYTF. The CDR3, as DNA: TGTGCCAGCAGTTATGGGTCAGGCTATGGCTACACCTTC.

This clone was detected once. The chain uses TRBV5-1 and TRBJ2-5, with D possibly being TRBD1 (5 bases). The CDR3 runs 14 residues. V was cut by 0 bases and J by 5 bases, with 11 bases left in between. The germline V gene has CDR1 SGHRS and CDR2 YFSETQ. CDR3 amino acids: CASSLVEPGETQYF. CDR3 coding DNA: TGCGCCAGCAGCTTGGTCGAGCCAGGGGAGACCCAGTACTTC.

V gene TRBV5-1 combines with J gene TRBJ2-5; 10 bases align to TRBD2. J was trimmed by 5 bases and V by 6 bases; bases with no gene match: 7. The CDR3 is 14 amino acids. Germline assignment: CDR1 SGHRS and CDR2 YFSETQ. CDR3 coding DNA: TGCGCCAGCAAAAGCGGGGGGGCTAGGGAGACCCAGTACTTC. This translates into CASKSGGARETQYF.